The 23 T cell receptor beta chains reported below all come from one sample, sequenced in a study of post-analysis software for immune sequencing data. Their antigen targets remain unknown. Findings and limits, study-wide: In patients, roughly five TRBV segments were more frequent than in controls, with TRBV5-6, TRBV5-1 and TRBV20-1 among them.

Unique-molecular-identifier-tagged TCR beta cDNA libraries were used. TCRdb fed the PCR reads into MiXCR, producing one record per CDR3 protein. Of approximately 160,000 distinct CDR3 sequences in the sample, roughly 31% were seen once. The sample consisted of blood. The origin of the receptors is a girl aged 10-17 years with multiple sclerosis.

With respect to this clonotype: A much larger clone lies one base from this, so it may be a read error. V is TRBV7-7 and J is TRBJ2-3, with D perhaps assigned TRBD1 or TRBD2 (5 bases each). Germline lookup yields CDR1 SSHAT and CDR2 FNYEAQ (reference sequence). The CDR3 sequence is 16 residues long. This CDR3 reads CASSLGAGWGTDTQYF. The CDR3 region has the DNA TGTGCTAGCAGCTTAGGAGCAGGCTGGGGGACAGATACGCAGTATTTT.

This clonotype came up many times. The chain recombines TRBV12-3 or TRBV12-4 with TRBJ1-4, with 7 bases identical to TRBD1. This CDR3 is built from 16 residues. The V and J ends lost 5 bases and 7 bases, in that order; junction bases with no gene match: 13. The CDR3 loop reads CASSPATGVSGEKLFF. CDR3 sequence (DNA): TGTGCCAGCAGTCCGGCTACAGGGGTTAGTGGTGAAAAACTGTTTTTT.

CDR3 sequence reads: CASGGNQGAPSVFF. The CDR3 region has the DNA TGCGCCAGCGGGGGGAACCAGGGGGCGCCTTCGGTTTTCTTT. The gene calls are TRBV5-1 and TRBJ1-1, with TRBD1 matching over 8 bases. The germline gives CDR1 SGHRS, CDR2 YFSETQ. V was pared by 7 bases and J by 13 bases, with 18 bases of the junction left unmatched. This CDR3 has 14 residues.

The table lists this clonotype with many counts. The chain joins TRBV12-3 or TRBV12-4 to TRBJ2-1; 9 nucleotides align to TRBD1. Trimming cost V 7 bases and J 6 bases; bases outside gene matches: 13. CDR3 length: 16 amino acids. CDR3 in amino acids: CASTQGRDRAINEQFF. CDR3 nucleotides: TGTGCCAGCACCCAAGGGCGGGACAGGGCCATCAATGAGCAGTTCTTC.

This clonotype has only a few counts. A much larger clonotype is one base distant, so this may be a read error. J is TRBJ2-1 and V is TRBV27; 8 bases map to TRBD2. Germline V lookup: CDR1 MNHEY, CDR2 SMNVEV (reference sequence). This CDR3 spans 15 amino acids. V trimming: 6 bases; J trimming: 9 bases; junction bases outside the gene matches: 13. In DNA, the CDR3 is TGTGCCAGCAGCGTACTTAGCGGGAAAATGAGTGAGCAGTTCTTC. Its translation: CASSVLSGKMSEQFF.

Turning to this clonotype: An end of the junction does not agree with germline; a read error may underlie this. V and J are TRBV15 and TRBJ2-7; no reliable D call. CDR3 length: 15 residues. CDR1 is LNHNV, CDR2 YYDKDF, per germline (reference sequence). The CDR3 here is CATCRELLGNYEQYF. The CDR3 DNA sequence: TGTGCCACCTGCAGAGAATTACTGGGAAATTACGAGCAGTACTTC.

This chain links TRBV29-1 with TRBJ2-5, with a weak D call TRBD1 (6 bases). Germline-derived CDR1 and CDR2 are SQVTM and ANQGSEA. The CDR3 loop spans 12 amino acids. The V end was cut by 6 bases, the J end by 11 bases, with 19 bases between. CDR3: CSVEITGKEQYF. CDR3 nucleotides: TGCAGCGTGGAGATCACAGGGAAAGAGCAGTACTTC.

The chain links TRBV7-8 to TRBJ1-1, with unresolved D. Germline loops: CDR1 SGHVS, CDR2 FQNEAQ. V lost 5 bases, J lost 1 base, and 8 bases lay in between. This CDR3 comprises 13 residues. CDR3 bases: TGTGCCAGCAGCGGGGTCTGGAACACTGAAGCTTTCTTT. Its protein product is CASSGVWNTEAFF. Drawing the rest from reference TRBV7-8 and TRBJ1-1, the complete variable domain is GAGVSQSPRYKVAKRGQDVALRCDPISGHVSLFWYQQALGQGPEFLTYFQNEAQLDKSGLPSDRFFAERPEGSVSTLKIQRTQQEDSAVYLCASSGVWNTEAFFGQGTRLTVV.

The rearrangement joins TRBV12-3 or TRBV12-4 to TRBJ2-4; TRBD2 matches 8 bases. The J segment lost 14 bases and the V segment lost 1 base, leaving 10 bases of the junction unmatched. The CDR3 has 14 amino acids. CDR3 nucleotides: TGTGCCAGCAGTTTAGAGGGACTAGGTTACGAGAAGTACTTC. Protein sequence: CASSLEGLGYEKYF.

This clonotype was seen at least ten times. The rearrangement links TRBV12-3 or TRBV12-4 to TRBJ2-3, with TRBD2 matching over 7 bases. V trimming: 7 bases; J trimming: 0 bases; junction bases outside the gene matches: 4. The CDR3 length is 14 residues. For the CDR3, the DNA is TGTGCCAGCACCGTCGGGGGGAGCACAGATACGCAGTATTTT. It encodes CASTVGGSTDTQYF.

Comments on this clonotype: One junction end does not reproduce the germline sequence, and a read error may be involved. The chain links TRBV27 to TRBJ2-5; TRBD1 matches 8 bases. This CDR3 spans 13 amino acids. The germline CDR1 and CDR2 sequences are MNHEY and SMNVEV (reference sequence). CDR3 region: CASQGQGQETPYF. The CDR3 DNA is TGTGCCAGCCAAGGACAGGGTCAAGAGACCCCGTACTTC.

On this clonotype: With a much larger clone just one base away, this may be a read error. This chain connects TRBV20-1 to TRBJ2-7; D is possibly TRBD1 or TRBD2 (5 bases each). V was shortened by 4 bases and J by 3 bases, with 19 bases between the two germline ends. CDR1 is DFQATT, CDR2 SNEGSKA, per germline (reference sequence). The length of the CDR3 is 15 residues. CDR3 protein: CSATRDGTHDYEQYF. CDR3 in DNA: TGCAGTGCTACAAGAGACGGGACCCATGACTACGAGCAGTACTTC.

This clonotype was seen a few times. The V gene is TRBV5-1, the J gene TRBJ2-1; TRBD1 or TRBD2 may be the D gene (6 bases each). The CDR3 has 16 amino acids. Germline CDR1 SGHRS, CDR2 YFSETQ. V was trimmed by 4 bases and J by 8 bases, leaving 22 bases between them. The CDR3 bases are TGCGCCAGCAGCGCCCTAGGGGGAGGACTTCTCGATGAGCAGTTCTTC. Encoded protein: CASSALGGGLLDEQFF.

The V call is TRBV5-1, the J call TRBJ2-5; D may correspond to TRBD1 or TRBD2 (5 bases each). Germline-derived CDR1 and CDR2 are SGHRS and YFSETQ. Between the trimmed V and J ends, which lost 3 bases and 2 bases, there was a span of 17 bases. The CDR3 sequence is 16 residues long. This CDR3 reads CASSSGSTEVQETQYF. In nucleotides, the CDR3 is TGCGCCAGCAGCTCGGGATCGACAGAGGTTCAAGAGACCCAGTACTTC.

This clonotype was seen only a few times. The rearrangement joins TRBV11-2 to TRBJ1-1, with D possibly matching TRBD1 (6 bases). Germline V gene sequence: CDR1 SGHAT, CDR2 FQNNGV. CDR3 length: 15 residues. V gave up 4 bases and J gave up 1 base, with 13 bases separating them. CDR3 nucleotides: TGTGCCAGCAGCTCATCGGACAGCCAGAACACTGAAGCTTTCTTT. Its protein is CASSSSDSQNTEAFF.

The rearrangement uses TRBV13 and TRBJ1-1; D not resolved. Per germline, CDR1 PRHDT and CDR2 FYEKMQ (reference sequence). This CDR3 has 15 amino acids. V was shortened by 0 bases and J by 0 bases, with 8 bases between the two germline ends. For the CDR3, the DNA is TGTGCCAGCAGCTTAGGGAAGGGCCTGAACACTGAAGCTTTCTTT. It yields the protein CASSLGKGLNTEAFF.

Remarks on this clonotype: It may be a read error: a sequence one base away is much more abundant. CDR3 loop: CSAMNGTDTQYF. The CDR3 DNA reads TGCAGTGCTATGAACGGAACAGATACGCAGTATTTT. The rearrangement joins TRBV20-1 to TRBJ2-3; D ambiguous. Per the germline V gene, CDR1 is DFQATT and CDR2 is SNEGSKA (reference sequence). Trimming cost V 4 bases and J 3 bases, with 8 bases left between them. The CDR3 is 12 amino acids.

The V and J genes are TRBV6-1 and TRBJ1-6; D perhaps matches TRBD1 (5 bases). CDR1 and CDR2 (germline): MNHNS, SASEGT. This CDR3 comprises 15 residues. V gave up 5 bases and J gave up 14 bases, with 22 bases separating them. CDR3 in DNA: TGTGCCAGCAGTCCCAACCGGGACCCGGTGGAGGCCCTCCACTTT. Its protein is CASSPNRDPVEALHF.

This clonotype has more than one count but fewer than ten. The chain's CDR3 is CSGVRAGFSYEQYF. As DNA, the CDR3 is TGCAGTGGAGTACGAGCGGGGTTCTCCTACGAGCAGTACTTC. V and J are TRBV20-1 and TRBJ2-7; 7 positions agree with TRBD2. The CDR3 is 14 amino acids. Trimming cost V 7 bases and J 0 bases; bases outside gene matches: 9. Per germline, CDR1 DFQATT and CDR2 SNEGSKA (reference sequence).

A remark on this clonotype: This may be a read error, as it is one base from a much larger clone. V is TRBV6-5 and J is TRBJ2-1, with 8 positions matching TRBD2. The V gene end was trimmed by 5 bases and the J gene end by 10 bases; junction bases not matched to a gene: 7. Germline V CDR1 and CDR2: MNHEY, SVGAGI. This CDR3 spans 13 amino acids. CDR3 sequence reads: CASSGTRYTEQFF. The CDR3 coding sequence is TGTGCCAGCAGTGGGACTAGGTACACCGAGCAGTTCTTC.

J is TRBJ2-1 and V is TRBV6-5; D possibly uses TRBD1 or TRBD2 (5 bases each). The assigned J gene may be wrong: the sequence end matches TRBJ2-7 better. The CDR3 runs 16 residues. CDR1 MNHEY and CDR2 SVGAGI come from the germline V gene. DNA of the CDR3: TGTGCCAGCAGCGGGACGGACGGCGTGTACTACAATGAGCAGTACTTC. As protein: CASSGTDGVYYNEQYF.

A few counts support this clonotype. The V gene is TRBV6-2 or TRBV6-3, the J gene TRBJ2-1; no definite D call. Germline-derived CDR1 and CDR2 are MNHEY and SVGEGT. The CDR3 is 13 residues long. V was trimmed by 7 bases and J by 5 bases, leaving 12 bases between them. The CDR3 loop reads CASIISPDNEQFF. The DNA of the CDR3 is TGTGCCAGCATAATAAGTCCCGACAATGAGCAGTTCTTC.

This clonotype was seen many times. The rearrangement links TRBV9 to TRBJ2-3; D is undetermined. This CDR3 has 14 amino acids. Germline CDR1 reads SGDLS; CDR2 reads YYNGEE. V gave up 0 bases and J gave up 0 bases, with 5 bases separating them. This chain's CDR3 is CASSVGASTDTQYF. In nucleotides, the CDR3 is TGTGCCAGCAGCGTAGGAGCCAGCACAGATACGCAGTATTTT. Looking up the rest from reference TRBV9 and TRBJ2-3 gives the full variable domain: DSGVTQTPKHLITATGQRVTLRCSPRSGDLSVYWYQQSLDQGLQFLIQYYNGEERAKGNILERFSAQQFPDLHSELNLSSLELGDSALYFCASSVGASTDTQYFGPGTRLTVL.